A selection of T cell receptor beta chains follows, all from one sample in a study of PD-1 blockade in mismatch repair-deficient tumors. TCRdb's copy holds only in-frame clones and misses some; the assay was immunoSEQ multiplex PCR. There are about 49,000 clones in the sample; around three quarters occur only once, and more than 3% lies in the top ten. Specimen: PBMCs, collected before pembrolizumab treatment. These receptors came from an adult with mismatch repair-deficient cancer. Each CDR3 is given with its conserved first and last residue. The order of the fields is V gene, CDR3 protein.

TRBV18 | CASSPPGQGRNTQYF
TRBV6-5 | CASRLAGPGDTQYF
TRBV2 | CASLDGSSREQYF
TRBV11-3 | CASSRDRGSGSSREQYF
TRBV5-6 | CASSSPGGTSGSSDTQYF
TRBV5-6 | CASSLVSRAVVGELFF
TRBV5-5 | CASSLEQFGDQETQYF
TRBV15 | CATSSASAYTYEQYF
TRBV6-1 | CASSGNTGTSIYF
TRBV10-3 | CAISDPSRDLNEQFF
TRBV7-9 | CASSLLAGGRNEQFF
TRBV9 | CASSRDPRELFF
TRBV12-5 | CASAPFGSGRAYEQFF
TRBV19 | CASSIYLQNTGELFF
TRBV20-1 | CSATGDGYTF
TRBV15 | CATSRDSGTGNTIYF
TRBV7-6 | CASSLGAQPQHF
TRBV29-1 | CSVRQGDTEAFF
TRBV11-1 | CASSLGQRNYEQYF
TRBV5-1 | CASSPRQMNTEAFF
TRBV7-8 | CASSLEGLANNEQFF
TRBV7-9 | CASSPPGLAGEGEQFF
TRBV5-6 | CASSSVGNQPQHF
TRBV5-5 | CASSLDIQGNTEAFF
TRBV5-6 | CASSDLLNRGMNTEAFF
TRBV9 | CASSVEDSGRGRDTQYF
TRBV2 | CASSVYGSSYEQYF
TRBV10-3 | CAISETGVNTEAFF
TRBV11-2 | CASSRQTVLNTEAFF
TRBV11-2 | CASSLLPGSNYEQFF
TRBV2 | CASSEAVGSYEQYF
TRBV5-8 | CASSESWNTIYF
TRBV10-3 | CAISTTGSDTEAFF
TRBV6-1 | CASLDQVRETQYF
TRBV11-2 | CASTKDRGNYGYTF
TRBV30 | CAWSLPGSDYGYTF
TRBV5-1 | CASSMTSGETQYF
TRBV5-3 | CARRGRDNNQPQHF
TRBV11-2 | CASSSRGRDTFGETQYF
TRBV5-1 | CASSLIAGSTGELFF
TRBV19 | CASSINTDGGYGYTF
TRBV6-5 | CASTTTSGSYNEQFF
TRBV2 | CASSSFTRNTEAFF
TRBV25-1 | CASSGVSGDYNEQFF
TRBV11-2 | CASSLVHDWMSNQPQHF
TRBV9 | CASSVSPEGEKLFF
TRBV29-1 | CSAAVGEKLFF
TRBV11-2 | CASTLGLAGAGELFF
TRBV23-1 | CASSQYGGGYGNTIYF
TRBV19 | CASSPGAGEQFF
TRBV5-4 | CASSSKTGGEKLFF
TRBV14 | CASSRLATEAFF
TRBV9 | CASSARDSYNEQFF